Listed below are T cell receptor beta chains from one sample, sequenced in a study of cytomegalovirus exposure and HLA in healthy donors. TCRdb's copy holds only in-frame clones and misses some; the assay was immunoSEQ multiplex PCR. In the table there are 260,000 or so clones, around 87% of which are singletons. Input material: PBMCs. These receptors came from a man in his late teens or twenties in good health and CMV-seronegative. Each CDR3 is given with its conserved first and last residue. The order of the fields is D gene, J gene, V gene, clone size, CDR3 DNA, CDR3 protein. A D gene is named only where the DNA matches it firmly. Size tells how often a clone was seen (once, few, many) or the class of an expanded clone, and some rows leave it out.

D: .; J: TRBJ1-2; V: TRBV19; size: .; DNA: TGTGCCAGTAGAAGTGCACGAGTGGGGGGGCATCTTGGCTACACCTTC; CDR3: CASRSARVGGHLGYTF
D: .; J: TRBJ1-4; V: TRBV5-1; size: .; DNA: TGCGCCAGCAGTGTCCGCGACTTAAATGAAAAACTGTTTTTT; CDR3: CASSVRDLNEKLFF
D: .; J: TRBJ1-2; V: TRBV12-5; size: .; DNA: TGTGCTAGTGCCTCCCCGTTCTATGGCTACACCTTC; CDR3: CASASPFYGYTF
D: TRBD1; J: TRBJ2-4; V: TRBV5-6; size: .; DNA: TGTGCCAGCAGCTCAGGCTCAAGGGACAGCTTTTTGTCCAAAAACATTCAGTACTTC; CDR3: CASSSGSRDSFLSKNIQYF
D: .; J: TRBJ2-1; V: TRBV5-1; size: .; DNA: TGCGCCAGCAGCTTAGGGGACTTTAGTTACAATGAGCAGTTCTTC; CDR3: CASSLGDFSYNEQFF
D: .; J: TRBJ1-2; V: TRBV19; size: .; DNA: TGTGCCAGTAGTATGGTAGCGCCGACCGGATGGAAGGATGGCTACACCTTC; CDR3: CASSMVAPTGWKDGYTF
D: TRBD1; J: TRBJ2-1; V: TRBV5-1; size: .; DNA: TGCGCCAGCAGCTTGGGAGGGACAGGTAAAAATGAGCAGTTCTTC; CDR3: CASSLGGTGKNEQFF
D: .; J: TRBJ1-4; V: TRBV28; size: .; DNA: TGTGCCAGCAGTTTCCCCAAGCATCGGGGATTAAATGAAAAACTGTTTTTT; CDR3: CASSFPKHRGLNEKLFF
D: .; J: TRBJ2-7; V: TRBV4-3; size: .; DNA: TGCGCCAGCAGCCATACGGAGAGGCACGAGCAGTACTTC; CDR3: CASSHTERHEQYF
D: .; J: TRBJ1-3; V: TRBV5-5; size: .; DNA: TGTGCCAGCAGATATGGAAACACCATATATTTT; CDR3: CASRYGNTIYF
D: .; J: TRBJ1-1; V: TRBV13; size: .; DNA: TGTGCCAGCAGCTCCACCTGGCGGTTGAACACTGAAGCTTTCTTT; CDR3: CASSSTWRLNTEAFF
D: TRBD1; J: TRBJ1-2; V: TRBV10-3; size: .; DNA: TGTGCCATCAGTGACAGGACAGGGAATTGGGCTAACTATGGCTACACCTTC; CDR3: CAISDRTGNWANYGYTF
D: TRBD1; J: TRBJ1-2; V: TRBV28; size: .; DNA: TGTGCCAGCAGTTTAGCACAGGGGCATGGCTACACCTTC; CDR3: CASSLAQGHGYTF
D: .; J: TRBJ2-2; V: TRBV9; size: .; DNA: TGTGCCTCATCACTTGATGTGGGGGAGCTGTTTTTT; CDR3: CASSLDVGELFF
D: .; J: TRBJ2-5; V: TRBV7-2; size: .; DNA: TGTGCCAGCAGCTCCTCTAGAGGAGAGACCCAGTACTTC; CDR3: CASSSSRGETQYF
D: .; J: TRBJ2-1; V: TRBV5-4; size: .; DNA: TGTGCCAGCAGCTTGGTCGCACAGGAGAACAATGAGCAGTTCTTC; CDR3: CASSLVAQENNEQFF
D: .; J: TRBJ2-7; V: TRBV4-1; size: .; DNA: TGCGCCAGCAGCCAAGACGGAACTAGTGGTGTAGGCGAGCAGTACTTC; CDR3: CASSQDGTSGVGEQYF
D: TRBD1; J: TRBJ2-7; V: TRBV4-1; size: once; DNA: TGCGCCAGCAGCCAAGTGACAGGGAAGGGCTACGAGCAGTACTTC; CDR3: CASSQVTGKGYEQYF
D: TRBD1; J: TRBJ1-2; V: TRBV7-8; size: .; DNA: TGTGCCAGCAGCCCCGGACAGGGTGGCTACACCTTC; CDR3: CASSPGQGGYTF
D: .; J: TRBJ1-5; V: TRBV4-3; size: .; DNA: TGCGCCAGCAGGCCCTCCGAGGAGGGCGTCGGTAATCAGCCCCAGCATTTT; CDR3: CASRPSEEGVGNQPQHF